The rows below give T cell receptor beta chains drawn from one sample of a study of blood T cell repertoires in COVID-19. Clones were sequenced by immunoSEQ multiplex PCR, and TCRdb holds only the in-frame ones, with some missing. The sample records hundreds of thousands of clones, roughly nine tenths being singletons. Sequencing was done on a sample of peripheral blood. Receptor source: a man aged 35 to 55 with acute or convalescent COVID-19. CDR3s include the opening cysteine and the closing phenylalanine or tryptophan. A D gene is named only where the DNA matches it firmly. Size is omitted from some rows. Given values are once, few, many or a class for expanded clones.

j_call,clone_size,d_call,v_call,cdr3_aa,cdr3_nt
TRBJ2-1,-,TRBD2,TRBV20-1,CSASLLAGSTVNEQFF,TGCAGTGCTAGTCTCCTAGCGGGCTCAACGGTGAATGAGCAGTTCTTC
TRBJ1-5,-,TRBD1,TRBV30,CAWSKGQGAPTNQPQHF,TGTGCCTGGAGTAAGGGACAGGGGGCGCCTACTAATCAGCCCCAGCATTTT
TRBJ1-5,-,-,TRBV12-3/TRBV12-4,CASMFRDQPQHF,TGTGCCAGCATGTTCAGGGATCAGCCCCAGCATTTT
TRBJ1-4,-,-,TRBV5-1,CAVGERATNEKLFF,TGCGCAGTCGGGGAACGTGCAACTAATGAAAAACTGTTTTTT
TRBJ2-1,-,-,TRBV11-2,CASSTKPVNEQFF,TGTGCCAGCAGTACCAAACCAGTCAATGAGCAGTTCTTC
TRBJ2-3,-,-,TRBV7-7,CASSSQTLDTQYF,TGTGCTAGCAGCTCGCAAACCCTAGACACGCAGTATTTT
TRBJ1-2,-,-,TRBV2,CASSERRGLGAYGYTF,TGTGCCAGCAGTGAAAGGAGGGGACTGGGAGCCTATGGCTACACCTTC
TRBJ2-7,-,TRBD1,TRBV11-2,CASSFKVDRAGEQYF,TGTGCCAGCAGCTTCAAGGTGGACAGGGCGGGCGAGCAGTACTTC
TRBJ1-5,-,-,TRBV25-1,CASSESAGDSNQPQHF,TGTGCCAGCAGTGAATCGGCAGGGGATAGCAATCAGCCCCAGCATTTT
TRBJ2-7,once,-,TRBV30,CAWIRVTTYEQYF,TGTGCCTGGATCCGGGTGACTACCTACGAGCAGTACTTC
TRBJ2-2,-,TRBD2,TRBV19,CASSIFGGGPPGELFF,TGTGCCAGTAGTATTTTCGGCGGGGGGCCTCCCGGGGAGCTGTTTTTT
TRBJ1-5,-,-,TRBV28,CASRGGGNQPQHF,TGTGCCAGCAGGGGAGGGGGCAATCAGCCCCAGCATTTT
TRBJ2-3,-,TRBD2,TRBV6-2/TRBV6-3,CASSSFSGGFTDTQYF,TGTGCCAGCAGTTCGTTTAGCGGGGGATTCACAGATACGCAGTATTTT
TRBJ2-5,-,TRBD2,TRBV7-8,CASSSRLAGGRETQYF,TGTGCCAGCAGCTCGAGACTAGCGGGGGGGCGGGAGACCCAGTACTTC
TRBJ2-7,-,TRBD1,TRBV7-8,CASSLGAGGYEQYF,TGTGCCAGCAGCTTAGGGGCAGGGGGCTACGAGCAGTACTTC
TRBJ1-2,-,-,TRBV2,CASTDGWEGYTF,TGTGCCAGCACCGATGGATGGGAGGGCTACACCTTC
TRBJ2-1,-,-,TRBV9,CASGSTAGMNEQFF,TGTGCCAGCGGTTCCACCGCGGGGATGAATGAGCAGTTCTTC
TRBJ2-5,-,TRBD2,TRBV2,CASSAEGLAGETQYF,TGTGCCAGCAGTGCAGAGGGACTAGCGGGAGAGACCCAGTACTTC
TRBJ2-7,-,TRBD1,TRBV16,CASSLGLQSGTGDHEQYF,TGTGCCAGCAGCCTCGGCCTACAATCTGGGACAGGGGACCACGAGCAGTACTTC
TRBJ1-5,-,-,TRBV7-2,CASSPRGMLHQPQHF,TGTGCCAGCAGCCCTCGGGGGATGTTGCATCAGCCCCAGCATTTT
TRBJ1-1,-,-,TRBV4-2,CASSQEGGAINTEAFF,TGTGCCAGCAGCCAGGAAGGCGGTGCCATCAACACTGAAGCTTTCTTT
TRBJ2-7,-,TRBD1,TRBV9,CASSAQTGAFDEQYF,TGTGCCAGCAGCGCCCAGACAGGGGCCTTTGACGAGCAGTACTTC
TRBJ2-2,-,-,TRBV5-1,CASSPSEVGAGELFF,TGCGCCAGCAGCCCGTCTGAGGTCGGTGCCGGGGAGCTGTTTTTT
TRBJ2-7,-,TRBD2,TRBV7-2,CASSLYSGRLVDEQYF,TGTGCCAGCAGCTTATATAGCGGGAGGCTGGTTGACGAGCAGTACTTC
TRBJ1-2,-,TRBD1,TRBV4-2,CASSQERGTGVNYGYTF,TGTGCCAGCAGCCAAGAGAGGGGTACAGGGGTGAACTATGGCTACACCTTC
TRBJ2-1,-,-,TRBV9,CASSVGVGGGRNEQFF,TGTGCCAGCAGCGTAGGCGTGGGAGGCGGACGTAATGAGCAGTTCTTC
TRBJ1-2,-,-,TRBV7-8,CASSLIPGGTYGYTF,TGTGCCAGCAGCTTAATCCCGGGGGGGACTTATGGCTACACCTTC
TRBJ2-6,-,-,TRBV4-1,CASSQPWASSNSGANVLTF,TGCGCCAGCAGCCAACCCTGGGCCAGCTCAAACTCTGGGGCCAACGTCCTGACTTTC
TRBJ1-5,-,TRBD1,TRBV28,CASTHPGQTLRAVPQHF,TGTGCCAGCACCCATCCGGGACAGACTTTAAGGGCCGTCCCCCAGCATTTT
TRBJ1-3,-,-,TRBV7-9,CASSVSGQPNIYF,TGTGCCAGCAGCGTTTCCGGACAGCCAAACATATATTTT
TRBJ1-3,-,TRBD1,TRBV27,CASRDSSGNTIYF,TGTGCCAGTCGGGACAGCTCTGGAAACACCATATATTTT
TRBJ2-7,-,TRBD2,TRBV4-1,CASSQRAGTSGYEQYF,TGCGCCAGCAGCCAACGTGCCGGGACTAGCGGCTACGAGCAGTACTTC
TRBJ2-1,-,-,TRBV4-2,CASSQVLYRTSYNEQFF,TGTGCCAGCAGCCAAGTTCTTTACAGGACATCCTACAATGAGCAGTTCTTC
TRBJ2-2,-,-,TRBV19,CASSRSGGGARDGELFF,TGTGCCAGTAGCCGATCGGGAGGGGGCGCCCGGGACGGGGAGCTGTTTTTT
TRBJ1-1,-,-,TRBV6-5,CASNEGGDDTEAFF,TGTGCCAGCAACGAGGGCGGGGATGACACTGAAGCTTTCTTT